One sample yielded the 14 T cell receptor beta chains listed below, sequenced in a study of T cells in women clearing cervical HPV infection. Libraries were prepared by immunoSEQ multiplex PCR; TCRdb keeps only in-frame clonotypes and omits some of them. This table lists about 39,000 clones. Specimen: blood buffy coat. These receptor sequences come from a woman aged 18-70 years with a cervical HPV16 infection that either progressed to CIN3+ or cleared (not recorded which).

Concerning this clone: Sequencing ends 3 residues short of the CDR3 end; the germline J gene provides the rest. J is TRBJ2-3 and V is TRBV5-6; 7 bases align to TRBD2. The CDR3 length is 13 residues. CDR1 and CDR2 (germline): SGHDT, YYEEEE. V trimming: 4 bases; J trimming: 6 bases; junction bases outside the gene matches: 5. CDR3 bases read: TGTGCCAGCAGCAAAGGGACTATTGATACG. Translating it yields CASSKGTIDT. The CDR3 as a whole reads CASSKGTIDTQYF.

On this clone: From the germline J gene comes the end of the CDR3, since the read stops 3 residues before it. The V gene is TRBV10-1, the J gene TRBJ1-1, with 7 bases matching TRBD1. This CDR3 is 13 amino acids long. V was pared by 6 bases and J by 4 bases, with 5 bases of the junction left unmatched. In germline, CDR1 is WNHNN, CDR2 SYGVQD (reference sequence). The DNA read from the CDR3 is TGCGCCAGCAGAGCTACAGGGGCCACTGAA. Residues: CASRATGATE. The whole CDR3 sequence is CASRATGATEAFF.

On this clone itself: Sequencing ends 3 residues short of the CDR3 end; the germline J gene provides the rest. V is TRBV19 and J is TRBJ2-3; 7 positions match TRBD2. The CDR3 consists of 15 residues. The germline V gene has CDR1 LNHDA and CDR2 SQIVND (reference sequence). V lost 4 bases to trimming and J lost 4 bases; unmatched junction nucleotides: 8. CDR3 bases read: TGTGCCAGTAGTAAAGGCGGGAGTGACTCAGATACG. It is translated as CASSKGGSDSDT. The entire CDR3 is CASSKGGSDSDTQYF.

CDR3 sequence: CASSDGGGGGNTIYF. The DNA read from the CDR3 is TGTGCCAGCAGTGATGGGGGGGGCGGTGGAAACACC. The chain employs TRBV2 and TRBJ1-3; D might be TRBD1 (6 bases). The read terminates 3 residues before the CDR3 end, so the remaining end is supplied by the germline J gene. CDR1 and CDR2 from the germline V gene are SNHLY and FYNNEI. V lost 3 bases and J lost 3, with 12 bases in between. The CDR3 covers 15 residues. Variable domain in full (rest from reference TRBV2 and TRBJ1-3): EPEVTQTPSHQVTQMGQEVILRCVPISNHLYFYWYRQILGQKVEFLVSFYNNEISEKSEIFDDQFSVERPDGSNFTLKIRSTKLEDSAMYFCASSDGGGGGNTIYFGEGSWLTVV.

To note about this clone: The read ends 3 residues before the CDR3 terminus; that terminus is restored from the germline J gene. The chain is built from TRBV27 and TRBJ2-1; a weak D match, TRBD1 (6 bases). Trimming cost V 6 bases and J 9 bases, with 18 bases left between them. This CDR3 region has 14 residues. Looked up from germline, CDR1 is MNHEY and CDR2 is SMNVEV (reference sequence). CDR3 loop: CASRRDITFGEQFF. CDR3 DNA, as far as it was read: TGTGCCAGCAGGAGGGACATCACCTTCGGTGAG.

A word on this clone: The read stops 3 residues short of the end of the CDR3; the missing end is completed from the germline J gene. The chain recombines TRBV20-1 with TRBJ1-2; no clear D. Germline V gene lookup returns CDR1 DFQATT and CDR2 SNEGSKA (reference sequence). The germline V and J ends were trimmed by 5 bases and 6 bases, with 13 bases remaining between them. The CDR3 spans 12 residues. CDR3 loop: CSAPSGDNGYTF. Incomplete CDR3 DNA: TGCAGTGCTCCCTCTGGAGACAATGGC.

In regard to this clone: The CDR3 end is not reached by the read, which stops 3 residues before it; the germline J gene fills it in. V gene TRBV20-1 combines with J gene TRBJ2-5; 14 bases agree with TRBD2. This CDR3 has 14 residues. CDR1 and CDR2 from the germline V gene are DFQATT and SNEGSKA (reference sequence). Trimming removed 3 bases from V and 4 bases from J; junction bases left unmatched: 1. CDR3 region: CSASGTSGGETQYF. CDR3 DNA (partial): TGCAGTGCTAGCGGGACTAGCGGGGGAGAGACC.

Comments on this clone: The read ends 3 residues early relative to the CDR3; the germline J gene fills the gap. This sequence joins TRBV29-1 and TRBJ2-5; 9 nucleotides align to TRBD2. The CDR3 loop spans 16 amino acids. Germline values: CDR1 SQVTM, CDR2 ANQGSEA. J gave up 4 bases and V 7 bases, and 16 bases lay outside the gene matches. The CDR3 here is CSAQMEAGTSRETQYF. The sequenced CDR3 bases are TGCAGCGCCCAAATGGAGGCCGGGACTAGCAGAGAGACC.

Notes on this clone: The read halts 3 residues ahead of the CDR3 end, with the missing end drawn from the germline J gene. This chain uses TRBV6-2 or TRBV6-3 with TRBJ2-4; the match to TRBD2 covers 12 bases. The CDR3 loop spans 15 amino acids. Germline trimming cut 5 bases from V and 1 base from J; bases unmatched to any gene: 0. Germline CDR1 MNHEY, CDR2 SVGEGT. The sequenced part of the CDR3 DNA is TGTGCCAGCAGTCTAGCGGGGGGGGCCAAAAACATT. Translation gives CASSLAGGAKNI. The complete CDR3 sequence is CASSLAGGAKNIQYF.

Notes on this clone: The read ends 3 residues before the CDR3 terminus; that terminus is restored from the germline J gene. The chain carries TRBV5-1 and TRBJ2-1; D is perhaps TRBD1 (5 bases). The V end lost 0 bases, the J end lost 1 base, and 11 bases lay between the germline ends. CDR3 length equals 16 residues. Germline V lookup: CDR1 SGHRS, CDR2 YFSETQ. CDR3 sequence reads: CASSLVQGPSYNEQFF. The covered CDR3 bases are TGCGCCAGCAGCTTGGTTCAGGGCCCGTCCTACAATGAG. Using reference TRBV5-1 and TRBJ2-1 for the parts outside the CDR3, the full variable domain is KAGVTQTPRYLIKTRGQQVTLSCSPISGHRSVSWYQQTPGQGLQFLFEYFSETQRNKGNFPGRFSGRQFSNSRSEMNVSTLELGDSALYLCASSLVQGPSYNEQFFGPGTRLTVL.

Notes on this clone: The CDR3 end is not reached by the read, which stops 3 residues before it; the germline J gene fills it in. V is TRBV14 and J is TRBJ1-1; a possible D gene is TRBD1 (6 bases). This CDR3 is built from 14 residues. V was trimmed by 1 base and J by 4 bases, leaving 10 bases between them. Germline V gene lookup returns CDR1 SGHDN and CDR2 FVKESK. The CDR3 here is CASSQVRGRTEAFF. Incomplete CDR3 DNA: TGTGCCAGCAGCCAAGTCAGGGGTCGCACTGAA.

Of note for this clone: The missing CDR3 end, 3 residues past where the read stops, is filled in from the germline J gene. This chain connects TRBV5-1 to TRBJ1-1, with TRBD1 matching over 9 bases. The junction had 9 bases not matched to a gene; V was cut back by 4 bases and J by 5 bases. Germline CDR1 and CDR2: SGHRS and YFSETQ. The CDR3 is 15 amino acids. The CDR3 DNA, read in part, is TGCGCCAGCAGCCCCGGGACAGGGATGGAGACTGAA. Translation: CASSPGTGMETE. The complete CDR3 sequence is CASSPGTGMETEAFF.

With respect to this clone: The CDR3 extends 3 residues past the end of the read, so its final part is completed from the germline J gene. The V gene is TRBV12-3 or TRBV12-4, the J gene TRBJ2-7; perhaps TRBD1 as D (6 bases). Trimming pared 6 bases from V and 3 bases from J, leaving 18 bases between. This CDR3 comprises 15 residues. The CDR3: CASSSPGPRGYEQYF. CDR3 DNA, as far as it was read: TGTGCCAGCAGCTCACCGGGCCCCAGGGGCTACGAG.

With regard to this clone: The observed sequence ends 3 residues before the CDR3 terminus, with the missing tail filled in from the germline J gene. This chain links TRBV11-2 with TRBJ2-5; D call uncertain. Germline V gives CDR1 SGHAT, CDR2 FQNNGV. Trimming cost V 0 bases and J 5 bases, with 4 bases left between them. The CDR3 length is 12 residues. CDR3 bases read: TGTGCCAGCAGCTTAGATCGGGAGACC. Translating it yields CASSLDRET. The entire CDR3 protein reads CASSLDRETQYF.